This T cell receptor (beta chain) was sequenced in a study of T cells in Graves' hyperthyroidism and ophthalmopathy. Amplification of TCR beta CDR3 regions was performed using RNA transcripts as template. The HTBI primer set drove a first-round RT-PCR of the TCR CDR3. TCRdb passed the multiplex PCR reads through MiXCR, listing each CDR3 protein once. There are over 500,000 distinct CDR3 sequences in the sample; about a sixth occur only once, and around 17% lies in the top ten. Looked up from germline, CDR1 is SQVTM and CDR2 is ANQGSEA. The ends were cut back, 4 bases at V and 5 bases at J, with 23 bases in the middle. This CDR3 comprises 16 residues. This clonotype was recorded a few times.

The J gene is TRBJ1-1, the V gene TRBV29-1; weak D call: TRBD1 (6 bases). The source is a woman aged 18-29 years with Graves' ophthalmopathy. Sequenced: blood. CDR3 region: CSVGRSGVGSRTEAFF. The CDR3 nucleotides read TGCAGCGTTGGACGCTCAGGGGTAGGGTCGCGGACTGAAGCTTTCTTT.